This TCR beta chain came from a study of T-cell memory formation after mild COVID-19. Trimming shortened V by 2 bases and J by 0 bases, and 6 bases separated the two germline ends. CDR3 length: 13 residues. Germline V gene sequence: CDR1 SGHDT, CDR2 YYEEEE. TCRdb ran MiXCR on the 5' RACE reads and lists one entry per CDR3 protein. The sample shows 250,000 or so distinct CDR3 sequences, 8% to 10% of them seen only once. Sequencing used PBMCs or a T cell subset sorted from them (not recorded which). The rearrangement links TRBV5-6 to TRBJ2-7, with D perhaps given as TRBD1 or TRBD2 (5 bases each). The receptor was isolated from a man aged 18 to 29 who had mild COVID-19 (a few samples of this study predate the infection). Cell type and time point are not known. CDR3 bases: TGTGCCAGCAGCTTCGGGACCTCCTACGAGCAGTACGTC. Its protein product is CASSFGTSYEQYV.